This T cell receptor beta chain comes out of a study of T cell responses to AZD1222 COVID-19 vaccine. General observations from the study: Mapped onto spike, vaccine-associated CD4 TCRs spanned it and were dominant at 160-218 and 743-854.

Trimming removed 8 bases from V and 3 bases from J; junction bases left unmatched: 8. The CDR3 contains 14 residues. CDR1 is MNHEY and CDR2 is SVGEGT in the germline V gene. Here immunoSEQ multiplex PCR was the method, and the copy in TCRdb shows in-frame clones only, minus some. The sample shows 150,000 or so clones, roughly 90% of them seen only once. About this clone itself: Antigen specificity is unknown.

The chain combines TRBV6-2 or TRBV6-3 with TRBJ2-3; 7 positions agree with TRBD1. The sequence was obtained from an adult in good health. This specimen consisted of peripheral blood, obtained on day 0 of AZD1222 vaccination. CDR3 sequence (DNA): TGTGCCAGCGGCCAGGGGGAGCAGACAGATACGCAGTATTTT. Its translation is CASGQGEQTDTQYF.